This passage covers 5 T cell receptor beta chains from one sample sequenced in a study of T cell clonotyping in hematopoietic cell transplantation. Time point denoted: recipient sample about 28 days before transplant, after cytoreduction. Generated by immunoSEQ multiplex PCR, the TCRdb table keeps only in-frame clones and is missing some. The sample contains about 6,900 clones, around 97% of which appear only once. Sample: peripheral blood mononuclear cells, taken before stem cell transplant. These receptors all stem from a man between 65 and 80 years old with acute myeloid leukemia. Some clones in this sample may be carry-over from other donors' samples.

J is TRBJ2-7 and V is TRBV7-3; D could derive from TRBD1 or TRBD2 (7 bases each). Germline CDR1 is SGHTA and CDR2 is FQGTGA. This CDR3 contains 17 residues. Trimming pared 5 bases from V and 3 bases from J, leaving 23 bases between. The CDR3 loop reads CASSPFVGGTVNYEQYF. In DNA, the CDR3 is TGTGCCAGCAGCCCGTTTGTGGGGGGGACAGTCAACTACGAGCAGTACTTC.

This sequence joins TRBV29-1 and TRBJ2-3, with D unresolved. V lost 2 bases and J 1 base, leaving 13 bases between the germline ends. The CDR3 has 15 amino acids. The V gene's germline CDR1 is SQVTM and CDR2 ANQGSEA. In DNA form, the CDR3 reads TGCAGCGTTGAACCCCCTGAAACGGGCACAGATACGCAGTATTTT. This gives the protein CSVEPPETGTDTQYF.

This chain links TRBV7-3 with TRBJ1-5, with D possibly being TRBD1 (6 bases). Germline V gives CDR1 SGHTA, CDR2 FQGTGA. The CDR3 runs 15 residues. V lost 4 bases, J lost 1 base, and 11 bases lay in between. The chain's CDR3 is CASSYHGGSNQPQHF. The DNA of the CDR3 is TGTGCCAGCAGCTACCACGGGGGCAGCAATCAGCCCCAGCATTTT.

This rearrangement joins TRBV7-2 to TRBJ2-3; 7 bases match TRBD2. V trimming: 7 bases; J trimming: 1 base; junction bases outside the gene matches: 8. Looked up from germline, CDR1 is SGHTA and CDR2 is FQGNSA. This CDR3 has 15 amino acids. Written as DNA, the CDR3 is TGTGCCAGCAACTTTTTCGGACTAGGCACAGATACGCAGTATTTT. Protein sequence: CASNFFGLGTDTQYF.

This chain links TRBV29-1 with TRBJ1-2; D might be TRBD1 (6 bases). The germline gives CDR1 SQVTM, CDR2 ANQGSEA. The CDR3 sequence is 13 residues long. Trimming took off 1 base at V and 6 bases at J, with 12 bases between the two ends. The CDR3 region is CSVEGGARNGYTF. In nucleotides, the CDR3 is TGCAGCGTTGAAGGGGGGGCAAGGAATGGCTACACCTTC.